Below are 14 T cell receptor beta chains sequenced from a single sample in a study of cytomegalovirus exposure and HLA in healthy donors. PCR involved 60 Vbeta and 13 Jbeta primers. Method: immunoSEQ multiplex PCR; TCRdb's copy keeps in-frame clones and lacks some. The sample includes some 55,000 clones, about 79% of them seen just once. The sequenced material came from PBMCs. These receptor sequences come from a middle-aged man in good health and CMV-seronegative.

The rearrangement links TRBV6-6 to TRBJ1-1; D is undetermined. Looked up from germline, CDR1 is MNHNY and CDR2 is SVGAGI (reference sequence). Trimming left V 4 bases short and J 7 bases short, with 10 bases between. The CDR3 sequence is 12 residues long. CDR3 in amino acids: CASSFLRVEAFF. The CDR3 DNA reads as TGTGCCAGCAGTTTTCTCCGTGTTGAAGCTTTCTTT.

V and J are TRBV7-2 and TRBJ2-3; 13 positions match TRBD2. Germline-derived CDR1 and CDR2 are SGHTA and FQGNSA. The CDR3 is 18 amino acids. Trimming took 5 bases from V and 10 from J; bases not matched to a gene: 18. DNA of the CDR3: TGTGCCAGCAGCGTTGGAACTAGCGGGGGGGCTTACAGTCTGGCGCAGTATTTT. It yields the protein CASSVGTSGGAYSLAQYF.

The CDR3 sequence: CAWGLVGGGNTEAFF. CDR3 in DNA: TGTGCCTGGGGGCTTGTGGGCGGGGGAAACACTGAAGCTTTCTTT. This rearrangement joins TRBV30 to TRBJ1-1; a possible D gene is TRBD1 (5 bases). The germline V gene has CDR1 GTSNPN and CDR2 SVGIG (reference sequence). The CDR3 consists of 15 residues. Trimming stripped 5 bases from V and 2 bases from J, with 18 bases between.

The chain joins TRBV11-3 to TRBJ2-1; tentatively, D is TRBD1 (6 bases). Germline values: CDR1 SGHNT, CDR2 YENEEA. The CDR3 runs 13 residues. V lost 3 bases to trimming and J lost 9 bases, with 12 bases between them. Here the CDR3 DNA reads TGTGCCAGCAGCTTTTCTCAGGGGATTGAGCAGTTCTTC. This translates into CASSFSQGIEQFF.

The rearrangement links TRBV6-5 to TRBJ2-3; 7 bases map to TRBD2. The ends lost 2 bases at V and 1 base at J; junction bases unmatched: 6. This CDR3 has 16 amino acids. CDR1 is MNHEY and CDR2 is SVGAGI in the germline V gene. This chain's CDR3 is CASSYLPAGGTDTQYF. CDR3 nucleotides: TGTGCCAGCAGTTACCTGCCCGCGGGGGGCACAGATACGCAGTATTTT.

This chain connects TRBV5-4 to TRBJ2-4, with TRBD2 identical over 8 bases. Germline assignment: CDR1 SGHNT and CDR2 YYREEE (reference sequence). J was trimmed by 2 bases and V by 3 bases; bases with no gene match: 7. The CDR3 spans 16 residues. The CDR3 loop is CASSSTGTSSKNIQYF. The CDR3 DNA is TGTGCCAGCAGCTCCACCGGGACTAGTTCCAAAAACATTCAGTACTTC.

This sequence joins TRBV6-6 and TRBJ1-5; 7 positions match TRBD1. Germline V lookup: CDR1 MNHNY, CDR2 SVGAGI (reference sequence). The CDR3 has 15 residues. V gave up 6 bases and J gave up 3 bases; unmatched junction bases: 8. The DNA for the CDR3 is TGTGCCAGCAGAACGGAACAGGGGATCAATCAGCCCCAGCATTTT. Its protein is CASRTEQGINQPQHF.

The chain uses TRBV7-8 and TRBJ2-3; the D is unclear. The V end was cut by 5 bases, the J end by 2 bases, with 17 bases between. The germline gives CDR1 SGHVS, CDR2 FQNEAQ. The CDR3 has 16 amino acids. This chain's CDR3 is CASSLPELANTDTQYF. CDR3 nucleotide sequence: TGTGCCAGCAGCCTACCGGAGCTCGCAAACACAGATACGCAGTATTTT.

The chain's CDR3 is CASSGQGLEKLFF. Here the CDR3 DNA reads TGTGCCAGCAGTGGACAGGGGTTAGAAAAACTGTTTTTT. The chain is built from TRBV6-1 and TRBJ1-4; 8 bases line up with TRBD1. V lost 4 bases to trimming and J lost 8 bases; unmatched junction nucleotides: 3. The CDR3 is made up of 13 amino acids. The germline V gene encodes CDR1 MNHNS and CDR2 SASEGT.

The chain has TRBV9 and TRBJ1-3; 7 bases are a match to TRBD1. From germline, CDR1 is SGDLS and CDR2 YYNGEE. J lost 2 bases, V lost 2 bases, and 4 bases had no gene match. The CDR3 runs to 15 residues. CDR3 sequence reads: CASSVSGGAGNTIYF. The DNA of the CDR3 is TGTGCCAGCAGCGTCTCAGGGGGAGCTGGAAACACCATATATTTT.

This chain links TRBV14 with TRBJ2-7, with TRBD1 matching over 11 bases. There are 15 residues in the CDR3. V lost 4 bases and J lost 2; bases outside the gene matches: 4. Germline loops: CDR1 SGHDN, CDR2 FVKESK. The CDR3 DNA follows: TGTGCCAGCAGCCCGGGACAGGGGGTCGCCTACGAGCAGTACTTC. Protein product: CASSPGQGVAYEQYF.

V usage is TRBV6-6 and J usage is TRBJ2-7, with 9 positions matching TRBD1. CDR3 size: 12 residues. Germline V lookup: CDR1 MNHNY, CDR2 SVGAGI (reference sequence). In DNA, the CDR3 is TGTGCCAGCAGTTTCACAGGGGGCGCTGTCCACGTC. Amino acid sequence: CASSFTGGAVHV.

The chain couples TRBV6-5 to TRBJ2-7; 8 bases agree with TRBD1. The germline gives CDR1 MNHEY, CDR2 SVGAGI. The V and J ends lost 4 bases and 3 bases, in that order; junction bases with no gene match: 11. This CDR3 is built from 16 residues. CDR3 in amino acids: CASSLYPTGVSYEQYF. CDR3 in DNA: TGTGCCAGCAGTTTATACCCGACAGGGGTCAGCTACGAGCAGTACTTC.

The V gene is TRBV5-6, the J gene TRBJ2-7, with 8 nucleotides matching TRBD2. V shed 5 bases and J 4 bases; nucleotides not matched to a gene: 8. The length of the CDR3 is 14 residues. The germline V gene has CDR1 SGHDT and CDR2 YYEEEE. CDR3 nucleotide sequence: TGTGCCAGCAGACGAGCGGGGGCATCATACGAGCAGTACTTC. Its translation is CASRRAGASYEQYF.